The 10 T cell receptor beta chains presented below share a single source sample, sequenced in a study of cytomegalovirus exposure and HLA in healthy donors. Profiling relied on immunoSEQ multiplex PCR, and the TCRdb table lists in-frame clones only, not all of them. The sample records around 300,000 clones, around 86% being singletons. Sequencing was carried out using PBMCs. Every receptor here comes from a woman aged 18-29 years in good health and CMV-seronegative.

This chain joins TRBV7-9 and TRBJ1-2, with a possible D match to TRBD1 (5 bases). Germline lookup yields CDR1 SEHNR and CDR2 FQNEAQ (reference sequence). Trimming stripped 5 bases from V and 4 bases from J, with 14 bases between. The CDR3 is 14 residues long. CDR3 region: CASSPRTSSYGYTF. Written as DNA, the CDR3 is TGTGCCAGCAGCCCGAGGACATCTAGCTATGGCTACACCTTC.

The chain uses TRBV29-1 and TRBJ1-1, with D possibly being TRBD1 (6 bases). V shed 3 bases and J shed 1 base, with 9 bases lying between them. Germline lookup yields CDR1 SQVTM and CDR2 ANQGSEA. The CDR3 loop spans 13 amino acids. DNA for the CDR3: TGCAGCGTTGACCGCAGGGGGAACACTGAAGCTTTCTTT. This encodes CSVDRRGNTEAFF.

Only one count was recorded for this clone. The chain uses TRBV30 and TRBJ2-3, with 9 bases that match TRBD1. Germline V lookup: CDR1 GTSNPN, CDR2 SVGIG (reference sequence). The junction had 14 bases not matched to a gene; V was cut back by 5 bases and J by 8 bases. The CDR3 loop spans 15 amino acids. The CDR3 protein is CAWLPLDRGGSTQYF. The CDR3 nucleotides are TGTGCCTGGCTACCCCTGGACAGGGGTGGGAGTACGCAGTATTTT.

The chain joins TRBV28 to TRBJ1-5, with D possibly being TRBD1 (5 bases). Germline CDR1 reads MDHEN; CDR2 reads SYDVKM. The CDR3 has 14 amino acids. V lost 5 bases and J 3 bases, leaving 11 bases between the germline ends. The DNA for the CDR3 is TGTGCCAGCAGTAGTAGACAGAACAATCAGCCCCAGCATTTT. It translates to CASSSRQNNQPQHF.

V gene TRBV6-1 combines with J gene TRBJ1-2; D ambiguous. V was trimmed by 1 base and J by 1 base, leaving 10 bases between them. The CDR3 has 15 amino acids. The germline CDR1 and CDR2 sequences are MNHNS and SASEGT. CDR3 loop: CASSEGRGGNYGYTF. The DNA for the CDR3 is TGTGCCAGCAGTGAAGGTCGGGGAGGTAACTATGGCTACACCTTC.

The chain has TRBV4-2 and TRBJ2-3; the D gene is possibly TRBD2 (5 bases). With 0 bases removed from V and 6 bases from J, the gap between germline ends came to 7 bases. The V gene's germline CDR1 is LGHNA and CDR2 YNFKEQ. The CDR3 is made up of 13 amino acids. The CDR3 DNA sequence: TGTGCCAGCAGCCAAGATGGCGGGGATACGCAGTATTTT. Translating gives CASSQDGGDTQYF.

The V call is TRBV30, the J call TRBJ1-2; perhaps TRBD1 as D (5 bases). Per germline, CDR1 GTSNPN and CDR2 SVGIG (reference sequence). V lost 0 bases to trimming and J lost 6 bases, with 11 bases between them. The CDR3 loop spans 13 amino acids. The CDR3 spells CAWSVQKGNGYTF. In DNA, the CDR3 is TGTGCCTGGAGTGTACAAAAGGGGAATGGCTACACCTTC.

The chain uses TRBV6-5 and TRBJ2-1; TRBD2 matches at 8 bases. Germline-derived CDR1 and CDR2 are MNHEY and SVGAGI. The CDR3 covers 16 residues. Losses at the gene ends were 4 bases for V and 7 bases for J; bases not matched to a gene: 12. In nucleotides, the CDR3 is TGTGCCAGCAGTTCCTTCTGGGGGACTAGGGTAAATGAGCAGTTCTTC. The encoded protein is CASSSFWGTRVNEQFF.

The rearrangement links TRBV20-1 to TRBJ1-2, with a possible D match to TRBD1 (6 bases). CDR1 is DFQATT and CDR2 is SNEGSKA in the germline V gene (reference sequence). This CDR3 is 11 amino acids long. V shed 7 bases and J shed 4 bases, with 10 bases lying between them. As DNA, the CDR3 is TGCAGTGTGGGAGGGGGCTATGGCTACACCTTC. Residues: CSVGGGYGYTF.

On this clone itself: The germline gene is not matched at one end of the junction; a read error may be the cause. The chain links TRBV28 to TRBJ2-7; TRBD1 matches at 7 bases. Germline CDR1 MDHEN, CDR2 SYDVKM. The CDR3 sequence is 12 residues long. CDR3: CASRAQGIERYF. In DNA form, the CDR3 reads TGTGCCAGCAGGGCACAGGGGATCGAGCGGTACTTC.